This T cell receptor beta chain was found in a study of beta chain features in type 1 diabetes. TCRB transcripts that were expressed got sequenced, as all of the isolated RNA had been reverse transcribed. Sequenced by immunoSEQ multiplex PCR; TCRdb stores in-frame clones only, minus some. The profile shows approximately 360,000 clones, around 13% of them singletons. Study results and limitations: TCRB CDR3s from Type 1 diabetes patients were moderately but significantly shorter in all four CD4+ subsets. The influence of HLA type on TCRB rearrangement stayed undetermined.

This clone turned up a few times. Antigen specificity is unknown. The V and J ends lost 6 bases and 4 bases respectively, with 18 bases between them. Germline loops: CDR1 SNHLY, CDR2 FYNNEI. This CDR3 contains 15 residues. The sample taken for sequencing was naive CD4+ T cells from blood. V gene TRBV2 combines with J gene TRBJ1-2; TRBD1 might be the D (5 bases). This clonotype was obtained from a woman between 18 and 29 years old with type 1 diabetes. The DNA of the CDR3 is TGTGCCAGCAGCCTGACAGAGCAGGGCGGCTATGGCTACACCTTC. This encodes CASSLTEQGGYGYTF.